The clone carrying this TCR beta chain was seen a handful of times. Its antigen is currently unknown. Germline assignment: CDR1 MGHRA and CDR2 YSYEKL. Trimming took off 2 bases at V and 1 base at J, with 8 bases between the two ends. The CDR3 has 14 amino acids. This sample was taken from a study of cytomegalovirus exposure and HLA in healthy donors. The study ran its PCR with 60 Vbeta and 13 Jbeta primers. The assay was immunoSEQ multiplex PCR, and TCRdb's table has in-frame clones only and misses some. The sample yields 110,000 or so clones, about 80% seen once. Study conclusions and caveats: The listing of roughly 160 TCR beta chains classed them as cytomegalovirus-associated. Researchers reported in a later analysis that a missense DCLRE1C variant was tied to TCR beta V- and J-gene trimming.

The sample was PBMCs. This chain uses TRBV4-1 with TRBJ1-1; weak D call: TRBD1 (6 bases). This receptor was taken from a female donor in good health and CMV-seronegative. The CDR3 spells CASSQPTGNTEAFF. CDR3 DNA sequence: TGCGCCAGCAGCCAACCGACAGGGAACACTGAAGCTTTCTTT.